This record looks at one T cell receptor (beta chain) sequence and its context. The antigen remains unidentified. These data are taken from a study of vaccination effects on CD4 cells after COVID-19. Study background: It was a median of 72 days after the second dose that post-vaccine samples were obtained.

The germline CDR1 and CDR2 sequences are MNHEY and SVGAGI. Trimming took 7 bases from V and 7 from J, leaving 18 bases between them. CDR3 length equals 14 residues. ViraFEST assay sequencing came after antigen-specific CD4+ T cells were expanded with viral peptide pools. Scientists isolated CD4+ T cells after an approximately 10-day culture period ended. It was two doses of either the BNT162b2 or mRNA-1273 vaccine that participants received. Among the vaccine recipients, none had a prior SARS-CoV-2 infection, and nucleocapsid antibodies were negative. Both day 3 and day 7 saw half the medium replaced with IL-2 medium. Some clones are missing from TCRdb's copy, which holds only in-frame ones; the method was immunoSEQ multiplex PCR. The sample has about 33,000 clones, roughly two thirds seen once.

The clonotype comes from a human donor who received a COVID-19 vaccine. The chain combines TRBV6-5 with TRBJ2-3, with D possibly matching TRBD1 (5 bases). This specimen was CD4+ T cells from PBMCs cultured with HCoV-229E spike peptides, taken after COVID-19 vaccination. CDR3 protein: CASKKDIGLYTQYF. CDR3 nucleotide sequence: TGTGCCAGCAAAAAGGACATAGGTCTATATACGCAGTATTTT.